A selection of T cell receptor beta chains follows, all from one sample in a study of CD8+ T cells in alopecia areata. Data came from immunoSEQ multiplex PCR; TCRdb stores just in-frame clones and leaves some out. The table shows about 180,000 clones, with about 51% occurring only once. This material consisted of CD8+ T cells sorted from blood, taken at approximately week 52, from a patient treated with tofacitinib. The receptors were gathered from a human donor with alopecia areata. The CDR3 runs from the conserved cysteine through the conserved F or W. The order of the fields is J gene, D gene, V gene, clone size, CDR3 DNA, CDR3 protein. D genes are given only for firm matches. Clone size appears in some rows only: once, few, many, or a class for an expanded clone.

TRBJ2-7 | . | TRBV7-9 | . | TGTGCCAGCAGCTTAAGTTCGAGGGGCCAGCTCGAGCAGTACTTC | CASSLSSRGQLEQYF
TRBJ2-2 | . | TRBV5-1 | few | TGCGCCAGCAGCCCGCATGACCTGAACACCGGGGAGCTGTTTTTT | CASSPHDLNTGELFF
TRBJ2-7 | . | TRBV10-3 | . | TGTGCCATCAGTGGGGCCACAGGGCTTCGTTCCGAGCAGTACTTC | CAISGATGLRSEQYF
TRBJ1-3 | . | TRBV6-6 | . | TGTGCCAGCAGTTACTCCAGGGAGGGGCCGGGAAACACCATATATTTT | CASSYSREGPGNTIYF
TRBJ1-5 | TRBD1 | TRBV29-1 | few | TGCAGCGTAGGAACCGGGACAGGGAATCAGCCCCAGCATTTT | CSVGTGTGNQPQHF
TRBJ2-1 | TRBD2 | TRBV4-2 | . | TGTGCCAGCAGCCAGGCTAGCGGGGGACTCTCCTACAATGAGCAGTTCTTC | CASSQASGGLSYNEQFF
TRBJ2-5 | . | TRBV6-1 | once | TGTGCCAGCAGTGATGAATCCCAAGAGACCCAGTACTTC | CASSDESQETQYF
TRBJ1-1 | . | TRBV27 | . | TGTGCCAGCAGTTTAGGGGGGGAGTTCACTGAAGCTTTCTTT | CASSLGGEFTEAFF
TRBJ1-2 | . | TRBV27 | . | TGTGCCAGCAGTGGGACTTACGGGGGGCTAGATGGCTACACCTTC | CASSGTYGGLDGYTF
TRBJ2-1 | TRBD2 | TRBV7-3 | . | TGTGCCAGCAGCCCAGGGACTAGCGGGGGATATGAGCAGTTCTTC | CASSPGTSGGYEQFF
TRBJ1-6 | . | TRBV13 | few | TGTGCCAGCAGCGAAGACGGCGGTTCACCCCTCCACTTT | CASSEDGGSPLHF
TRBJ2-2 | . | TRBV30 | . | TGTGCCTGGAGTAGGGGGAACACCGGGGAGCTGTTTTTT | CAWSRGNTGELFF
TRBJ2-7 | . | TRBV19 | . | TGTGCCAGTAGTGTACAGGGTAGCTCCTACGAGCAGTACTTC | CASSVQGSSYEQYF
TRBJ2-3 | . | TRBV30 | . | TGTGCCTGGGCTAGCATAGGGGGTACGGATACGCAGTATTTT | CAWASIGGTDTQYF
TRBJ1-5 | . | TRBV6-5 | . | TGTGCCAGCAGTGAGACGGTAAATCAGCCCCAGCATTTT | CASSETVNQPQHF
TRBJ1-5 | . | TRBV6-6 | . | TGTGCCAGCAGTTACTCGGCAGGGGATCAGCCCCAGCATTTT | CASSYSAGDQPQHF
TRBJ1-2 | TRBD1 | TRBV29-1 | few | TGCAGCGTGGACACAGGGGGCTATGGCTACACCTTC | CSVDTGGYGYTF
TRBJ2-1 | TRBD2 | TRBV7-2 | few | TGTGCCAGCACCAGCAGCGGGACTACTTACAATGAGCAGTTCTTC | CASTSSGTTYNEQFF
TRBJ1-2 | . | TRBV15 | . | TGTGCCACCAGCAGAGACATTTCGGATGGCTACACCTTC | CATSRDISDGYTF
TRBJ2-7 | . | TRBV30 | . | TGTGCCTGGAGTTGGGCTCGAGACAGGTTCTATGAGCAGTACTTC | CAWSWARDRFYEQYF
TRBJ2-7 | . | TRBV4-1 | . | TGCGCCAGCAGCCAAGATGGGGGCGGAGCCTACGAGCAGTACTTC | CASSQDGGGAYEQYF
TRBJ2-3 | . | TRBV5-6 | . | TGTGCCAGCAGCTTGCATAGCCAGGCGATTTCCACAGATACGCAGTATTTT | CASSLHSQAISTDTQYF
TRBJ1-5 | . | TRBV10-3 | few | TGTGCCATCAGCCCCTTGGGGAATCAGCCCCAGCATTTT | CAISPLGNQPQHF
TRBJ2-1 | . | TRBV5-6 | . | TGTGCCAGCACCCAAGGAGGGGGGACCTACAATGAGCAGTTCTTC | CASTQGGGTYNEQFF
TRBJ1-1 | TRBD1 | TRBV5-1 | . | TGCGCCAGCAGCCCCGGGACAGGGTTCTCTGAAGCTTTCTTT | CASSPGTGFSEAFF
TRBJ2-7 | TRBD1 | TRBV10-3 | few | TGTGCCATCAGTGCCGGGACAGCCTACGAGCAGTACTTC | CAISAGTAYEQYF
TRBJ2-2 | TRBD2 | TRBV2 | . | TGTGCCAGCAGCCCTACTAGCGGGGGGCACACCGGGGAGCTGTTTTTT | CASSPTSGGHTGELFF
TRBJ2-1 | TRBD2 | TRBV13 | . | TGTGCCAGCAGCGCGTCCCGAGAGAGCGGGGGATTAGAATGGTTGCCTGAGCAGTTCTTC | CASSASRESGGLEWLPEQFF
TRBJ1-4 | TRBD1 | TRBV5-6 | once | TGTGCCAGCAGCTTGGCCACAGGGGTGAGAGAAAAACTGTTTTTT | CASSLATGVREKLFF
TRBJ1-2 | TRBD1 | TRBV4-1 | . | TGCGCCAGCAGCCACCCCGGGACAGGGGTTGGCTACACCTTC | CASSHPGTGVGYTF
TRBJ2-3 | . | TRBV6-5 | few | TGTGCCAGCAGACAACCTGGGACAGATACGCAGTATTTT | CASRQPGTDTQYF
TRBJ2-7 | TRBD1 | TRBV5-6 | . | TGTGCCAGCAGCTTGTTGTCAGGGGGTGTGTTTGAGCAGTACTTC | CASSLLSGGVFEQYF
TRBJ1-2 | . | TRBV7-6 | few | TGTGCCAGCAGCCCAGGGATGCGGCAGGGGAGAGGCTACACCTTC | CASSPGMRQGRGYTF
TRBJ2-5 | . | TRBV5-4 | few | TGTGCCAGCAGCTTGGTGGGGCAGGGAGGATCGGAGACCCAGTACTTC | CASSLVGQGGSETQYF
TRBJ1-1 | . | TRBV30 | . | TGTGCCTTCGTCGGGCCGAACACTGAAGCTTTCTTT | CAFVGPNTEAFF
TRBJ1-1 | TRBD1 | TRBV5-1 | . | TGCGCCAGCAGGCGACAGGGGGGCACTGAAGCTTTCTTT | CASRRQGGTEAFF
TRBJ1-2 | . | TRBV28 | . | TGTGCCAGCAGCCCGGGCAGGGTACGTGGCTACACCTTC | CASSPGRVRGYTF
TRBJ1-1 | . | TRBV5-6 | . | TGTGCCAGCAGCTCAGAAGGGACTGAAGCTTTCTTT | CASSSEGTEAFF